The 5 T cell receptor beta chains below come from one sample, sequenced in a study of shared clonotypes between healthy human individuals. Positively selected for CCR7, the CD45RO-negative cells used as naive CD8 cells excluded terminally differentiated effector memory CD45RA+ cells. Sequenced by immunoSEQ multiplex PCR; TCRdb stores in-frame clones only, minus some. Of hundreds of thousands of clones listed, around 93% are singletons. Sequenced material: naive CD8+ T cells sorted from blood. The receptors were sampled from a man aged 25 to 40 in good health.

The chain combines TRBV5-6 with TRBJ2-2; no definite D call. The CDR3 is made up of 17 amino acids. V lost 4 bases, J lost 2 bases, and 18 bases lay in between. Germline-derived CDR1 and CDR2 are SGHDT and YYEEEE. The CDR3 DNA reads TGTGCCAGCAGCCTAATCCAGGTCGCTGGCAACACCGGGGAGCTGTTTTTT. As protein: CASSLIQVAGNTGELFF. The variable domain in full, with the rest retrieved from reference TRBV5-6 and TRBJ2-2, is DAGVTQSPTHLIKTRGQQVTLRCSPKSGHDTVSWYQQALGQGPQFIFQYYEEEERQRGNFPDRFSGHQFPNYSSELNVNALLLGDSALYLCASSLIQVAGNTGELFFGEGSRLTVL.

V usage is TRBV7-9 and J usage is TRBJ2-3; D is possibly TRBD1 (5 bases). The CDR3 has 16 amino acids. V was trimmed by 1 base and J by 5 bases, leaving 16 bases between them. Germline CDR1 reads SEHNR; CDR2 reads FQNEAQ (reference sequence). The CDR3 nucleotides are TGTGCCAGCAGCTTAGTGACGGGCTCAGGGATAGATACGCAGTATTTT. This gives the protein CASSLVTGSGIDTQYF.

As for this clone: The identical CDR3 is also encoded by other nucleotide sequences in the sample. The chain joins TRBV7-9 to TRBJ2-7; 7 bases align to TRBD2. This CDR3 is 14 amino acids long. Unmatched junction bases numbered 3, after V lost 1 base and J lost 3 bases. Germline V gene sequence: CDR1 SEHNR, CDR2 FQNEAQ (reference sequence). The CDR3 reads CASSLGGRSYEQYF. The DNA for the CDR3 is TGTGCCAGCAGCTTAGGCGGGAGAAGCTACGAGCAGTACTTC.

V gene TRBV9 combines with J gene TRBJ2-1; 8 nucleotides align to TRBD1. Losses at the gene ends were 3 bases for V and 8 bases for J; bases not matched to a gene: 13. The V gene's germline CDR1 is SGDLS and CDR2 YYNGEE. The CDR3 is 16 amino acids. CDR3 in amino acids: CASSENWDRSTDEQFF. The CDR3 region has the DNA TGTGCCAGCAGCGAGAATTGGGACAGGTCGACGGATGAGCAGTTCTTC.

The chain links TRBV27 to TRBJ2-5; D is unclear. V was trimmed by 6 bases and J by 0 bases, leaving 8 bases between them. This CDR3 is built from 13 residues. Germline V gene data show CDR1 as MNHEY and CDR2 as SMNVEV (reference sequence). CDR3 nucleotides: TGTGCCAGCAGGGAGATAAACCAAGAGACCCAGTACTTC. This encodes CASREINQETQYF.